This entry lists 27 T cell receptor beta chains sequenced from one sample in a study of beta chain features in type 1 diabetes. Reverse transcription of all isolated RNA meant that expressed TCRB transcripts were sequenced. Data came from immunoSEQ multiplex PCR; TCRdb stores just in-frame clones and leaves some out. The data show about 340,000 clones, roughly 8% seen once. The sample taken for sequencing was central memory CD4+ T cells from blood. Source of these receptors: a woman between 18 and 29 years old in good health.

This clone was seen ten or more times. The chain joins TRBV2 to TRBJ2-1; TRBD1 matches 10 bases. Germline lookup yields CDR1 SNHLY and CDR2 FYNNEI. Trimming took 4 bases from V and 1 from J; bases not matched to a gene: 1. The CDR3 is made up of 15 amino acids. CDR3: CASSVGQGSYNEQFF. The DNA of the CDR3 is TGTGCCAGCAGTGTGGGACAGGGGTCCTACAATGAGCAGTTCTTC.

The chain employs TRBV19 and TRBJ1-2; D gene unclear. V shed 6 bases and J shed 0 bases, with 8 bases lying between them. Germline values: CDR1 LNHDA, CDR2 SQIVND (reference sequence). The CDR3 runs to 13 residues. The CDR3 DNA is TGTGCCAGTAGCCGCGACACTAACTATGGCTACACCTTC. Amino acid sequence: CASSRDTNYGYTF.

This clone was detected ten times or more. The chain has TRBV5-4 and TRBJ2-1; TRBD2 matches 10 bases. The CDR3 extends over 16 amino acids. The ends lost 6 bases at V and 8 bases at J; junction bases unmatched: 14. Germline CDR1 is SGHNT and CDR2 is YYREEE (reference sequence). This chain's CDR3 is CASTPFSGLANDEQFF. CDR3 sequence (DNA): TGTGCCAGCACCCCTTTCTCGGGACTAGCGAATGATGAGCAGTTCTTC.

The CDR3 DNA is TGTGCCAGCAGCTCCCTAGGGTCCTACAATGAGCAGTTCTTC. Protein sequence: CASSSLGSYNEQFF. J is TRBJ2-1 and V is TRBV7-8; D unresolved. The CDR3 totals 14 residues. Germline assignment: CDR1 SGHVS and CDR2 FQNEAQ. V was pared by 4 bases and J by 1 base, with 8 bases between.

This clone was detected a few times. The CDR3 region has the DNA TGTGCCAGCAGCCCGACCGCGGGAGGCTTCTACGAGCAGTACTTC. Translated, it gives CASSPTAGGFYEQYF. The chain combines TRBV5-6 with TRBJ2-7; TRBD2 agrees at 8 bases. J gave up 3 bases and V 4 bases, and 9 bases lay outside the gene matches. The length of the CDR3 is 15 residues. CDR1 is SGHDT, CDR2 YYEEEE, per germline.

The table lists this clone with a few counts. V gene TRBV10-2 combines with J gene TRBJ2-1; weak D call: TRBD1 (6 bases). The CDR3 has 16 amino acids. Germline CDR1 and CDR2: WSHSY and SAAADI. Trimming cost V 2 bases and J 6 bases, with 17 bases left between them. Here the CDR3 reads CASSEGPGHRGNEQFF. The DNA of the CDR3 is TGCGCCAGCAGTGAGGGACCGGGACATAGGGGCAATGAGCAGTTCTTC.

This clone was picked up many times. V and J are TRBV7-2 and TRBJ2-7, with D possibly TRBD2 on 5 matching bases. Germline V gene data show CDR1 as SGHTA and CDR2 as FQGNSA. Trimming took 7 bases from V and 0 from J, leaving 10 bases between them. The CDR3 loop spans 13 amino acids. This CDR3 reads CASNPGGSYEQYF. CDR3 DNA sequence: TGTGCCAGCAACCCTGGAGGCTCCTACGAGCAGTACTTC.

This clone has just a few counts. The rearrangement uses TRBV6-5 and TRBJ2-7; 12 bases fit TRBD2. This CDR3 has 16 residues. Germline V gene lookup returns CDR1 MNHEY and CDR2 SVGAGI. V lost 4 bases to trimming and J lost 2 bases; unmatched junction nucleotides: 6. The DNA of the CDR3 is TGTGCCAGCAGTTTCTTTGGACTAGCGGGGACCTACGAGCAGTACTTC. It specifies CASSFFGLAGTYEQYF.

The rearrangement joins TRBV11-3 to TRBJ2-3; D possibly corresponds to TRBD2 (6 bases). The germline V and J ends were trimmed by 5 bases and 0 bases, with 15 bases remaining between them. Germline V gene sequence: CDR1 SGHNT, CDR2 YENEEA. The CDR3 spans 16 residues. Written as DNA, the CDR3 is TGTGCCAGCAGCACCGGGTTGGGGGGAAGCACAGATACGCAGTATTTT. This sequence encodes CASSTGLGGSTDTQYF.

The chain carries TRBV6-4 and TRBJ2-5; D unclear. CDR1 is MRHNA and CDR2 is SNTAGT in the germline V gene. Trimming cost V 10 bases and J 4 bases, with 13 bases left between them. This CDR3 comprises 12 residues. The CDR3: CATMAFPETQYF. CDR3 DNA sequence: TGTGCCACCATGGCGTTTCCAGAGACCCAGTACTTC.

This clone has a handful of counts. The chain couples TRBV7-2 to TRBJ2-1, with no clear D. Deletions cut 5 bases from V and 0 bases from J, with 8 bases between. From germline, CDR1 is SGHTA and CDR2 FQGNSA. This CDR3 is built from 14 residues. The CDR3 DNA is TGTGCCAGCAGCCGAACCCTCTCCTACAATGAGCAGTTCTTC. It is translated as CASSRTLSYNEQFF.

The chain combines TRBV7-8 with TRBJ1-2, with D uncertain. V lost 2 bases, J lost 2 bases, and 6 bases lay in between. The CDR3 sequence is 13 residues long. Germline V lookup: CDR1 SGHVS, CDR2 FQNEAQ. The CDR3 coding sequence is TGTGCCAGCAGCTTAATCGTGAACTATGGCTACACCTTC. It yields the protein CASSLIVNYGYTF.

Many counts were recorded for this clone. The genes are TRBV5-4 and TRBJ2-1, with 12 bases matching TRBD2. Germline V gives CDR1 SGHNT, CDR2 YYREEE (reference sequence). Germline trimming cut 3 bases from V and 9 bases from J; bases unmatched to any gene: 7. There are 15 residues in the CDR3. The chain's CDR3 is CASSSRLAGDAEQFF. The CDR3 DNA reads TGTGCCAGCAGCTCTAGACTAGCGGGAGATGCTGAGCAGTTCTTC.

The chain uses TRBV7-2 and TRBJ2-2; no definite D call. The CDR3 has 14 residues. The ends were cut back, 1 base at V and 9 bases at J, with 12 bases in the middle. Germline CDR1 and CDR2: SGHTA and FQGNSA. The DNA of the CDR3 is TGTGCCAGCAGCTTAGTAGGTAGCTTCCGGGAGCTGTTTTTT. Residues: CASSLVGSFRELFF. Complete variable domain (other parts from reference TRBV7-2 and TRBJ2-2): GAGVSQSPSNKVTEKGKDVELRCDPISGHTALYWYRQSLGQGLEFLIYFQGNSAPDKSGLPSDRFSAERTGGSVSTLTIQRTQQEDSAVYLCASSLVGSFRELFFGEGSRLTVL.

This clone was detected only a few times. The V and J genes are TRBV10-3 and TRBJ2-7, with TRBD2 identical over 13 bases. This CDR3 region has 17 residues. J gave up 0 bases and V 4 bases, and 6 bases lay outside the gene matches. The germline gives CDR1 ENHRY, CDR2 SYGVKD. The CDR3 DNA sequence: TGTGCCATCAGTGGCGGGACTAGCGGGATTCCCTCCTACGAGCAGTACTTC. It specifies CAISGGTSGIPSYEQYF.

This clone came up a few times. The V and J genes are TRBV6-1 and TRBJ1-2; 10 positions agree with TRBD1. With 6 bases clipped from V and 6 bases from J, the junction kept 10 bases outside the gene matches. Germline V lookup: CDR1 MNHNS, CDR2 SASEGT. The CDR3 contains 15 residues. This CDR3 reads CASSSTGTGVDGYTF. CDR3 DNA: TGTGCCAGCAGCAGTACCGGGACAGGGGTTGATGGCTACACCTTC.

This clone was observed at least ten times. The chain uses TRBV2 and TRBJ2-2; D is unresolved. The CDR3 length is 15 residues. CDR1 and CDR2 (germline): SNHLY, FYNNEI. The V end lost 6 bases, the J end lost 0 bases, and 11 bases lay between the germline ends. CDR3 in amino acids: CASSANLANTGELFF. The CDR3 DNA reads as TGTGCCAGCAGCGCCAATCTAGCGAACACCGGGGAGCTGTTTTTT. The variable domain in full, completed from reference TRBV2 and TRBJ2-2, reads EPEVTQTPSHQVTQMGQEVILRCVPISNHLYFYWYRQILGQKVEFLVSFYNNEISEKSEIFDDQFSVERPDGSNFTLKIRSTKLEDSAMYFCASSANLANTGELFFGEGSRLTVL.

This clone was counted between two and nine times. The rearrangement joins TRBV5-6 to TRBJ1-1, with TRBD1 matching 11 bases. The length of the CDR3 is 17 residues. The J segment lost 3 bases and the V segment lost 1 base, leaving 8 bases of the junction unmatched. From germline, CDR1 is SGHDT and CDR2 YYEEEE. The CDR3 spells CASSLLGQGGRYTEAFF. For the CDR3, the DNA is TGTGCCAGCAGCTTGTTGGGACAGGGGGGAAGATACACTGAAGCTTTCTTT.

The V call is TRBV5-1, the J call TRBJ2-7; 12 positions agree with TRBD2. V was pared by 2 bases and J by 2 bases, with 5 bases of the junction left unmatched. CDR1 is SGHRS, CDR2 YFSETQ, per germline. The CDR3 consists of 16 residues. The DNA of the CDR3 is TGCGCCAGCAGCTTTGGCGGACTAGCGGGAACCTACGAGCAGTACTTC. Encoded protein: CASSFGGLAGTYEQYF.

CDR3 coding DNA: TGTGCCAGCAGCTACCTTTGGGATACGCAGTATTTT. This translates into CASSYLWDTQYF. The V call is TRBV11-3, the J call TRBJ2-3, with D uncertain. The V end lost 4 bases, the J end lost 6 bases, and 8 bases lay between the germline ends. The CDR3 is 12 amino acids. Per germline, CDR1 SGHNT and CDR2 YENEEA.

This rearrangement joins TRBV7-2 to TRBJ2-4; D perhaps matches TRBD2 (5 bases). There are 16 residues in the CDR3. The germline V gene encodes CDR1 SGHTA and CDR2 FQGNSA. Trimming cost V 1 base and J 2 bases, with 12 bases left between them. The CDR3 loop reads CASSLGIGGPKNIQYF. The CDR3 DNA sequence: TGTGCCAGCAGCTTAGGGATAGGAGGTCCCAAAAACATTCAGTACTTC.

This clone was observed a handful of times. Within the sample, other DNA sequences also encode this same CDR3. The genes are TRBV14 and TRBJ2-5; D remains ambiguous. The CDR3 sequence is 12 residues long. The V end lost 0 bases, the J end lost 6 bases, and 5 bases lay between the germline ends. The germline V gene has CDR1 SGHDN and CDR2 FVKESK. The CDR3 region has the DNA TGTGCCAGCAGCCAAGACCGGAAGACCCAGTACTTC. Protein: CASSQDRKTQYF.

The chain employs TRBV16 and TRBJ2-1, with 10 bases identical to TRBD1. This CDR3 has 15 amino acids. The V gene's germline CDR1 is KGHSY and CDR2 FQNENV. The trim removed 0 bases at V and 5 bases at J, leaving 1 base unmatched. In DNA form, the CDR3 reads TGTGCCAGCAGCCAATCAGGGACAGGGGACAATGAGCAGTTCTTC. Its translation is CASSQSGTGDNEQFF.

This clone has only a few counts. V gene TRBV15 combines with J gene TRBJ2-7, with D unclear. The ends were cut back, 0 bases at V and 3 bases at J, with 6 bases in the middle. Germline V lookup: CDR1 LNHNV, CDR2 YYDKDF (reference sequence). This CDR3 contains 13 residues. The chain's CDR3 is CATSREGNYEQYF. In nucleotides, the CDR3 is TGTGCCACCAGCAGAGAAGGGAACTACGAGCAGTACTTC. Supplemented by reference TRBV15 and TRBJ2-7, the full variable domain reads DAMVIQNPRYQVTQFGKPVTLSCSQTLNHNVMYWYQQKSSQAPKLLFHYYDKDFNNEADTPDNFQSRRPNTSFCFLDIRSPGLGDTAMYLCATSREGNYEQYFGPGTRLTVT.

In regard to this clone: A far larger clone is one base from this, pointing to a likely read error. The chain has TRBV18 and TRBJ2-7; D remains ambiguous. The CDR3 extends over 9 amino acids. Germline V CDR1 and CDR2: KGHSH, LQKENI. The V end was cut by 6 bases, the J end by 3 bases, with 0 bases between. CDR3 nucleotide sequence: TGTGCCAGCTCCTACGAGCAGTACTTC. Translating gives CASSYEQYF.

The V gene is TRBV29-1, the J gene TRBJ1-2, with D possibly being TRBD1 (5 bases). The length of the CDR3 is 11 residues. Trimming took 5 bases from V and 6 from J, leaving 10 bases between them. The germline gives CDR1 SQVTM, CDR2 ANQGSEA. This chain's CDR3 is CSVPRGNGYTF. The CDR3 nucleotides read TGCAGCGTTCCAAGGGGTAATGGCTACACCTTC.

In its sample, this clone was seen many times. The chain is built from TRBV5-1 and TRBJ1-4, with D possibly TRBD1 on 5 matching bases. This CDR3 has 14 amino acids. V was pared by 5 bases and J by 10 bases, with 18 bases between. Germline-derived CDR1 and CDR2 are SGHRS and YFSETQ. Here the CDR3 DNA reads TGCGCCAGCAGTCCTGGGGCTGGAAAGGGAAAACTGTTTTTT. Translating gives CASSPGAGKGKLFF.